Listed below are T cell receptor beta chains from one sample, sequenced in a study of T-cell reconstitution after alpha-beta-depleted transplantation in children. Via MiXCR, TCRdb re-called the PCR reads, giving one row per CDR3 protein. The top ten hold approximately 5% of the sample, which has about 830,000 distinct CDR3 sequences, approximately 15% seen once. This sample comprised PBMCs, mostly from graft donor cells, obtained 360 days after TCRalphabeta/CD19-depleted stem cell transplant. The origin of the receptors is a male patient under 18 who had a stem cell transplant for acute lymphoblastic leukemia, so the T cells may come from the graft donor. The CDR3 runs from the conserved cysteine through the conserved F or W. Fields, in order: clone size, D gene, J gene, V gene, CDR3 DNA, CDR3 protein. A D gene is named only where the DNA matches it firmly. The size entry is marked missing in some rows and otherwise reads once, few, many or a size class.

>.|TRBD1|TRBJ1-2|TRBV5-1
TGCGCCAGCAGCTTGGAACGACAGGGGAGCTATGGCTACACCTTC
CASSLERQGSYGYTF
>many|.|TRBJ2-5|TRBV5-1
TGCGCCAGCAGCTTCGCCCCAACCCTCCAAGAGACCCAGTACTTC
CASSFAPTLQETQYF
>few|.|TRBJ2-3|TRBV9
TGTGCCAGCAGCGTAGGTGGCGGAGACCATACGCAGTATTTT
CASSVGGGDHTQYF
>few|.|TRBJ2-7|TRBV4-1
TGCGCCAGCAGCCAGGGTCGTGGTGCAGGGTTGATGTACGAGCAGTACTTC
CASSQGRGAGLMYEQYF
>.|.|TRBJ1-2|TRBV20-1
TGCAGTGCTAGAGGGGCTAACTATGGCTACACCTTC
CSARGANYGYTF
>.|TRBD1|TRBJ2-1|TRBV6-6
TGTACCAGCAGGTCGCACACAGGGGATGAGCAGTTCTTC
CTSRSHTGDEQFF
>.|.|TRBJ2-7|TRBV20-1
TGCAGTGCTAGGCTAGCCCCAGGACACCACGAGCAGTACTTC
CSARLAPGHHEQYF
>many|TRBD2|TRBJ2-1|TRBV20-1
TGCAGTGCTAGAGTGTGGACCGGGACTAGCGTTTTCTTC
CSARVWTGTSVFF
>.|.|TRBJ1-6|TRBV18
TGTGCCAGCTCACAGCAACGAACCAATTCACCCCTCCACTTT
CASSQQRTNSPLHF
>many|.|TRBJ1-1|TRBV7-2
TGTGCCAGCAGACCTTTCCGAAGGAAGGGGTACACTGAAGCTTTCTTT
CASRPFRRKGYTEAFF
>.|.|TRBJ1-2|TRBV19
TGTGCCAGTACCGCCTTCGATGGCTACACCTTC
CASTAFDGYTF
>many|.|TRBJ2-2|TRBV6-5
TGTGCCAGCAGTTACTCTTGGGTCGCCTCGAACACCGGGGAGCTGTTTTTT
CASSYSWVASNTGELFF
>.|TRBD1|TRBJ2-5|TRBV25-1
TGTGCCAGCAGTCGACCAGGACAGGGCCCTGAGACCCAGTACTTC
CASSRPGQGPETQYF
>few|TRBD2|TRBJ2-3|TRBV29-1
TGCAGCGTTGACCGGGGGGTAGAAACAGATACGCAGTATTTT
CSVDRGVETDTQYF
>.|.|TRBJ2-1|TRBV12-3/TRBV12-4
TGTGCCAGCAGTCCATCTCCGGACCGAAATGAGCAGTTCTTC
CASSPSPDRNEQFF
>.|.|TRBJ2-7|TRBV3-1
TGTGCCAGCAGCCAAGGCTCCGGGGGTAGCGAGCAGTACTTC
CASSQGSGGSEQYF
>.|TRBD1|TRBJ1-1|TRBV10-3
TGTGCCATCAGCCGACAGGGGAGGGGGGCTGAAGCTTTCTTT
CAISRQGRGAEAFF
>.|.|TRBJ2-3|TRBV11-3
TGTGCCAGCAGCCCCCACGGGTTGGATACGCAGTATTTT
CASSPHGLDTQYF
>.|.|TRBJ1-4|TRBV24-1
TGTGCCACCCTAGGGGGGGAGGTCGGTGAAAAACTGTTTTTT
CATLGGEVGEKLFF
>.|.|TRBJ2-4|TRBV18
TGTGCCAGCTCACCACCACCGGGATTAGCCAAAAACATTCAGTACTTC
CASSPPPGLAKNIQYF
>many|TRBD1|TRBJ2-1|TRBV5-6
TGTGCCAGCAGCTTGCTGTGGACAGGGGGCACTGAGCAGTTCTTC
CASSLLWTGGTEQFF
>.|TRBD2|TRBJ2-7|TRBV25-1
TGTGCCAGTGGACTAGCGGGAGGCATCGAGCAGTACTTC
CASGLAGGIEQYF
>many|TRBD1|TRBJ2-7|TRBV10-3
TGTGCCATCAGTGAGCAGGGGGCCTACGAGCAGTACTTC
CAISEQGAYEQYF
>.|TRBD2|TRBJ2-7|TRBV20-1
TGCAGTGTCCGGGAGGGCCATGGGGAGCAGTACTTC
CSVREGHGEQYF
>few|.|TRBJ2-3|TRBV24-1
TGTGCCACCAGTGATTCCCGACTAGAAGATACGCAGTATTTT
CATSDSRLEDTQYF
>.|TRBD2|TRBJ2-1|TRBV20-1
TGCAGTGCTCTACGTCCCACTGGCGGGAGAGGGAATGAGCAGTTCTTC
CSALRPTGGRGNEQFF
>few|TRBD2|TRBJ2-7|TRBV18
TGTGCCAGCTCGGGCGGACTAGCGGGAGGGCTCGAGCAGTACTTC
CASSGGLAGGLEQYF
>many|TRBD2|TRBJ2-1|TRBV6-2/TRBV6-3
TGTGCCAGCAGTTACTCGAGAACAGGGGCCGGGACTAGCGGATCGAGTGAGCAGTTCTTC
CASSYSRTGAGTSGSSEQFF
>.|.|TRBJ2-5|TRBV24-1
TGTGCCACCAGTGATTTCGGTGGCAGCCTACAAGAGACCCAGTACTTC
CATSDFGGSLQETQYF
>few|TRBD2|TRBJ2-7|TRBV3-1
TGTGCCAGCAGCCCGCTAGCGGGAGTGGACGAGCAGTACTTC
CASSPLAGVDEQYF
>.|TRBD2|TRBJ2-3|TRBV5-1
TGCGCCAGCAGCTTGACCCTAGCGGGAGGAAGCACAGATACGCAGTATTTT
CASSLTLAGGSTDTQYF
>few|.|TRBJ1-2|TRBV5-1
TGCGCCAGCAGCTTGGCGGACAGCCGCTATGGCTACACCTTC
CASSLADSRYGYTF